The text below deals with one TCR beta chain. Via MiXCR, TCRdb re-called the 5' RACE reads, giving one row per CDR3 protein. The sample consists of about 500,000 distinct CDR3 sequences, over 20% of them appearing once. The sample is drawn from a study of T-cell memory formation after mild COVID-19. Sequences were obtained from PBMCs or a T cell subset sorted from them (not recorded which). The sequence came from an adult woman who had mild COVID-19 (a few samples of this study predate the infection). Cell type and time point are not known.

In DNA form, the CDR3 reads TGTGCCAGCAGCTTAGGTCGGGGTTCGAACATTCAGTACTTC. It codes for CASSLGRGSNIQYF. The J gene is TRBJ2-4, the V gene TRBV7-8, with D maybe TRBD2 (5 bases). Trimming took 1 base from V and 7 from J, leaving 11 bases between them. The germline V gene has CDR1 SGHVS and CDR2 FQNEAQ. The CDR3 contains 14 residues.